This T cell receptor beta chain was identified in a study of sequential checkpoint blockade in melanoma. Overall study: First-line arms were nivolumab then ipilimumab, or the reverse, randomized 1:1.

A single count supports this clone. Per germline, CDR1 MGHRA and CDR2 YSYEKL. The V and J ends lost 0 bases and 3 bases, in that order; junction bases with no gene match: 4. The CDR3 covers 17 residues. This sample's treatment: randomized to nivolumab then ipilimumab (arm A) or the reverse (arm B). Live CD3+CD8+ CD19− CD56− cells were sorted from PBMCs. Only in-frame clones appear in the TCRdb table, and some are missing; sequencing was by immunoSEQ multiplex PCR. The repertoire holds approximately 18,000 clones, 72% seen once, with approximately 20% in the top ten. This specimen consisted of CD8+ T cells sorted from blood (inferred from file names), obtained from a patient given nivolumab and ipilimumab in sequence. The TCR sequence derives from a human donor with melanoma. The chain is built from TRBV4-1 and TRBJ2-2, with TRBD2 identical over 10 bases. The CDR3 DNA follows: TGCGCCAGCAGCCAAGACCGAGCGGGGGGGTACACCGGGGAGCTGTTTTTT. Translating gives CASSQDRAGGYTGELFF.